Listed here is a single T cell receptor beta chain. Antigen unknown. This record belongs to a study of T cell clones after liver transplantation. Across the study: Standard immunosuppression, with no induction, continued until 12-24 months after transplant.

Data came from immunoSEQ multiplex PCR; TCRdb stores just in-frame clones and leaves some out. The repertoire holds over 70,000 clones, with 75% to 90% as singletons. Study observations and caveats: Circulating graft-donor-reactive CD4 TCRbeta sequences fell significantly post-transplant in most of the 8 subjects.

Looked up from germline, CDR1 is MGHRA and CDR2 is YSYEKL. The CDR3 is 16 amino acids. V was clipped by 4 bases and J by 5 bases; unmatched bases: 10. The chain combines TRBV4-1 with TRBJ2-5, with 10 positions matching TRBD2. Sample: CD4+ T cells from blood, taken 12 months after liver transplant. The TCR sequence derives from a human patient who received a liver transplant. Some T cells may possibly be graft donor cells. The CDR3 sequence is CASSRTLAGDGETQYF. DNA of the CDR3: TGCGCCAGCAGCCGTACCCTAGCGGGAGACGGGGAGACCCAGTACTTC.